This TCR beta chain was observed in a study of human T cells and chemical hapten exposure. V was cut by 1 base and J by 3 bases, with 22 bases left in between. Looked up from germline, CDR1 is LGHNA and CDR2 is YSLEER. The CDR3 covers 19 residues. This clonotype was seen many times. As for time point: patch test 1, 2 weeks after DPC sensitization. Treatment noted: therapeutic diphenylcyclopropenone sensitization with weekly scalp DPC. MiXCR was run by TCRdb on the RACE reads, yielding one entry per CDR3 protein. The sample holds roughly 120,000 distinct CDR3 sequences, roughly 12% seen once. This receptor was taken from a woman between 45 and 60 years old with alopecia areata. Some clones in this sample may be carry-over from other donors' samples. The chain is built from TRBV4-3 and TRBJ2-1; maybe TRBD2 (6 bases). Sample: whole blood, taken in connection with sensitization to the hapten diphenylcyclopropenone (DPC). The CDR3 DNA is TGCGCCAGCAGCCAAGGATCAGGCGCCGGGACTTTTATCTACAATGAGCAGTTCTTC. The encoded protein is CASSQGSGAGTFIYNEQFF.